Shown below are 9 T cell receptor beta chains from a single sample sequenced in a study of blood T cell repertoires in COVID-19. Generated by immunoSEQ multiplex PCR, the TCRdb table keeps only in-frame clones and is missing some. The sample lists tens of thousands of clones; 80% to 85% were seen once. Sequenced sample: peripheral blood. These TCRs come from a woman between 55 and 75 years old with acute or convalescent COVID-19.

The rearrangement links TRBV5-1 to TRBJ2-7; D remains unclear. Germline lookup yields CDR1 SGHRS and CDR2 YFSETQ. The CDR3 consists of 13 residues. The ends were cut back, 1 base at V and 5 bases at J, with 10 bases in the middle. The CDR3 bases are TGCGCCAGCAGCTTGTCTGGGCTCCACGAGCAGTACTTC. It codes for CASSLSGLHEQYF.

This CDR3 is CASSERHGGATEAFF. The CDR3 DNA reads TGTGCCAGCAGTGAACGACACGGCGGGGCGACTGAAGCTTTCTTT. The rearrangement joins TRBV6-1 to TRBJ1-1; tentative D call: TRBD1 (5 bases). Germline V lookup: CDR1 MNHNS, CDR2 SASEGT. V lost 2 bases and J lost 5, with 15 bases in between. CDR3 length: 15 amino acids.

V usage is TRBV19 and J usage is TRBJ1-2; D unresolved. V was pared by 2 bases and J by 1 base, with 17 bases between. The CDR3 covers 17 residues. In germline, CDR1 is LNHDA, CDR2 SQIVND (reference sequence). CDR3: CASSIRWAVPDNYGYTF. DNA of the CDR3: TGTGCCAGTAGTATAAGATGGGCAGTCCCCGATAACTATGGCTACACCTTC. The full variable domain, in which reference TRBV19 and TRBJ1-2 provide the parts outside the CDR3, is DGGITQSPKYLFRKEGQNVTLSCEQNLNHDAMYWYRQDPGQGLRLIYYSQIVNDFQKGDIAEGYSVSREKKESFPLTVTSAQKNPTAFYLCASSIRWAVPDNYGYTFGSGTRLTVV.

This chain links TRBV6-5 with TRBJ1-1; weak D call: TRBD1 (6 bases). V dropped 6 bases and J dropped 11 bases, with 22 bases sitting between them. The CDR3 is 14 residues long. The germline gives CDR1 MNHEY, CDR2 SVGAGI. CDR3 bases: TGTGCCAGCAGGCCCGGGACAATGGCCTTTCACGCTTTCTTT. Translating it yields CASRPGTMAFHAFF.

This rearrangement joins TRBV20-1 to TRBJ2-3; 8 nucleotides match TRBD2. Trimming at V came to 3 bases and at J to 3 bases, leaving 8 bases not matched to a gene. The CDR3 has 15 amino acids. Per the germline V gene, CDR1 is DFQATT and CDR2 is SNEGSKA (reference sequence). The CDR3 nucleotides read TGCAGTGCTAGTGATCGGGGGGGGATAACAGATACGCAGTATTTT. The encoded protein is CSASDRGGITDTQYF.

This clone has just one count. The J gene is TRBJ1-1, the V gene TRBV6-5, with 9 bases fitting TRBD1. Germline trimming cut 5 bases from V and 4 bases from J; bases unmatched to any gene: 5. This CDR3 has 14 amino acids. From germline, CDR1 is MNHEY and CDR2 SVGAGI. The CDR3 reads CASSPDRGSTEAFF. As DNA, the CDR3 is TGTGCCAGCAGTCCCGACAGGGGGAGCACTGAAGCTTTCTTT.

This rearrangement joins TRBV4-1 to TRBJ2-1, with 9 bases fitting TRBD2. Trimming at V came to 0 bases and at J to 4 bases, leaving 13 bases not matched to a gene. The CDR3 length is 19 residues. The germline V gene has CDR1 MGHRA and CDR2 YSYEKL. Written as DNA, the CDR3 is TGCGCCAGCAGCCAAGAGCACGGCGGGACTAGCATTATATACAATGAGCAGTTCTTC. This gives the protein CASSQEHGGTSIIYNEQFF.

CDR3: CAWSAGVGFGYTF. The CDR3, as DNA: TGTGCCTGGAGTGCGGGGGTAGGTTTTGGCTACACCTTC. The chain carries TRBV30 and TRBJ1-2; a possible D gene is TRBD1 (5 bases). Germline CDR1 and CDR2: GTSNPN and SVGIG (reference sequence). Trimming shortened V by 1 base and J by 7 bases, and 13 bases separated the two germline ends. The CDR3 consists of 13 residues.

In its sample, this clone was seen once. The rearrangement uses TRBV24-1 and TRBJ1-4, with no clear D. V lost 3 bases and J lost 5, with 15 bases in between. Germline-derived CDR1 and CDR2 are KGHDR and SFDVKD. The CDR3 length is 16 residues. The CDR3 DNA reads TGTGCCACCAGTGATCCCAAGCCGGGATTCAATGAAAAACTGTTTTTT. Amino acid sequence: CATSDPKPGFNEKLFF.